The 14 T cell receptor beta chains presented below share a single source sample, sequenced in a study of OX40 agonist ivuxolimab in advanced cancers. Clones were sequenced by immunoSEQ multiplex PCR, and TCRdb holds only the in-frame ones, with some missing. The sample lists tens of thousands of clones, approximately 91% occurring once. Material: CD4+ or CD8+ T cells sorted from blood, obtained in a trial of the OX40 agonist ivuxolimab. These receptors all come from an adult with an advanced solid tumor such as melanoma, head and neck, liver or kidney cancer.

The chain has TRBV7-2 and TRBJ2-1, with 9 nucleotides matching TRBD1. The CDR3 contains 15 residues. Germline V lookup: CDR1 SGHTA, CDR2 FQGNSA. Unmatched junction bases numbered 8, after V lost 5 bases and J lost 6 bases. The CDR3 reads CASSTRDRVSNEQFF. The CDR3 DNA sequence: TGTGCCAGCAGCACTCGGGACAGGGTCTCCAATGAGCAGTTCTTC.

V usage is TRBV28 and J usage is TRBJ2-5, with 13 bases lining up with TRBD2. Germline trimming cut 3 bases from V and 5 bases from J; bases unmatched to any gene: 6. The CDR3 spans 16 residues. CDR1 and CDR2 (germline): MDHEN, SYDVKM. The CDR3 is CASSFRTSGSVETQYF. CDR3 sequence (DNA): TGTGCCAGCAGTTTCAGGACTAGCGGGAGCGTGGAGACCCAGTACTTC.

The gene calls are TRBV27 and TRBJ1-2, with 9 bases matching TRBD1. Unmatched junction bases numbered 7, after V lost 3 bases and J lost 5 bases. The CDR3 has 15 residues. CDR1 and CDR2 from the germline V gene are MNHEY and SMNVEV (reference sequence). CDR3 sequence reads: CASSLLGQGTYGYTF. The DNA for the CDR3 is TGTGCCAGCAGTTTGTTGGGACAGGGAACATATGGCTACACCTTC.

This chain links TRBV2 with TRBJ2-1, with a possible D match to TRBD1 (5 bases). CDR1 SNHLY and CDR2 FYNNEI come from the germline V gene. Trimming stripped 2 bases from V and 9 bases from J, with 11 bases between. The CDR3 length is 13 residues. Written as DNA, the CDR3 is TGTGCCAGCAGTGAATGGTCAGGGTCTGAGCAGTTCTTC. The encoded protein is CASSEWSGSEQFF.

The V call is TRBV7-6, the J call TRBJ2-5; D may be TRBD1 or TRBD2 (5 bases each). CDR1 is SGHVS and CDR2 is FNYEAQ in the germline V gene. The CDR3 length is 16 residues. The V gene lost 1 base and the J gene lost 3 bases, with 15 bases spanning the gap. The CDR3 nucleotides read TGTGCCAGCAGCTTAGTTTCAGGGACCGTAGAAGAGACCCAGTACTTC. Residues: CASSLVSGTVEETQYF.

The chain uses TRBV7-9 and TRBJ2-1; either TRBD1 or TRBD2 may supply D (6 bases each). Trimming stripped 1 base from V and 9 bases from J, with 22 bases between. The germline gives CDR1 SEHNR, CDR2 FQNEAQ (reference sequence). The CDR3 sequence is 17 residues long. This CDR3 reads CASSLGGGLAGQVEQFF. The DNA for the CDR3 is TGTGCCAGCAGCTTAGGTGGGGGGCTAGCCGGTCAGGTTGAGCAGTTCTTC.

CDR3 protein: CASSEYRGDHYGYTF. CDR3 DNA: TGTGCCAGCAGTGAATATAGGGGCGATCACTATGGCTACACCTTC. This chain joins TRBV25-1 and TRBJ1-2, with D possibly TRBD1 on 5 matching bases. CDR3 length: 15 amino acids. Trimming took 0 bases from V and 3 from J, leaving 11 bases between them. CDR1 is MGHDK and CDR2 is SYGVNS in the germline V gene.

The chain links TRBV28 to TRBJ2-2; tentative D call: TRBD2 (6 bases). Germline V gives CDR1 MDHEN, CDR2 SYDVKM. V lost 3 bases and J 0 bases, leaving 20 bases between the germline ends. The CDR3 totals 19 residues. The CDR3 sequence: CASSFEGRKYSANTGELFF. CDR3 coding DNA: TGTGCCAGCAGTTTTGAGGGGAGGAAGTATTCCGCGAACACCGGGGAGCTGTTTTTT.

This chain links TRBV14 with TRBJ2-1; TRBD2 matches 11 bases. The junction had 9 bases not matched to a gene; V was cut back by 4 bases and J by 7 bases. CDR1 and CDR2 from the germline V gene are SGHDN and FVKESK. The CDR3 is made up of 16 amino acids. The CDR3 sequence: CASSLSGRATENEQFF. DNA of the CDR3: TGTGCCAGCAGCCTTAGCGGGAGGGCCACAGAGAATGAGCAGTTCTTC.

In its sample, this clone was seen once. The J gene is TRBJ1-1, the V gene TRBV7-8; D ambiguous. The CDR3 length is 14 residues. Trimming removed 3 bases from V and 1 base from J, with 9 bases in between. Germline V lookup: CDR1 SGHVS, CDR2 FQNEAQ. CDR3 sequence (DNA): TGTGCCAGCAGCTTCACAAGGGAGAACACTGAAGCTTTCTTT. Residues: CASSFTRENTEAFF.

This chain joins TRBV28 and TRBJ1-3; a possible D gene is TRBD1 (6 bases). CDR1 is MDHEN, CDR2 SYDVKM, per germline. V dropped 6 bases and J dropped 4 bases, with 19 bases sitting between them. The CDR3 has 16 amino acids. The CDR3 region is CASRANRVLTGNTIYF. Here the CDR3 DNA reads TGTGCCAGCAGGGCAAACAGGGTACTAACCGGAAACACCATATATTTT.

The gene calls are TRBV10-3 and TRBJ2-2; 7 bases fit TRBD1. The germline V gene has CDR1 ENHRY and CDR2 SYGVKD. The CDR3 is 17 amino acids. With V trimmed by 6 bases and J by 0 bases, 10 bases remained unmatched. For the CDR3, the DNA is TGTGCCATCAGCACAGCTCCGGGACAGCCGAACACCGGGGAGCTGTTTTTT. This translates into CAISTAPGQPNTGELFF.

The chain joins TRBV7-9 to TRBJ1-5; 7 bases map to TRBD1. In germline, CDR1 is SEHNR, CDR2 FQNEAQ (reference sequence). V shed 2 bases and J 2 bases; nucleotides not matched to a gene: 3. The CDR3 spans 15 residues. The CDR3 DNA is TGTGCCAGCAGCTTAACAGGGGTTGGCAATCAGCCCCAGCATTTT. It codes for CASSLTGVGNQPQHF.

The chain has TRBV28 and TRBJ1-5, with TRBD1 as a possible D gene (5 bases). Trimming left V 1 base short and J 7 bases short, with 14 bases between. CDR3 length: 15 amino acids. Germline CDR1 and CDR2: MDHEN and SYDVKM. CDR3 bases: TGTGCCAGCAGTTTATTGGTCGGGGGTTACCAGCCCCAGCATTTT. Protein: CASSLLVGGYQPQHF.